These T cell receptor beta chains were read from a single sample in a study of blood T cell repertoires in COVID-19. The table came from immunoSEQ multiplex PCR; TCRdb's copy has only in-frame clones and leaves some out. The profile shows fewer than 450,000 clones, 88% of them singletons. Input material: PBMCs or T cells enriched from blood (not recorded which). The receptors originated from a woman in her forties with acute COVID-19. CDR3s include the opening cysteine and the closing phenylalanine or tryptophan. D genes are given only for firm matches. Some rows have no size entry. The others give once, few or many, or a class for an expanded clone.

J	V	size	D	DNA	CDR3
TRBJ1-2	TRBV12-3/TRBV12-4	-	-	TGTGCCAGCAGTTTGGGGGGAAGAGGAGGCTACACCTTC	CASSLGGRGGYTF
TRBJ1-1	TRBV9	once	TRBD1	TGTGCCAGCAGCGTAACAGGGGGCCTCAACACTGAAGCTTTCTTT	CASSVTGGLNTEAFF
TRBJ2-1	TRBV24-1	-	-	TGTGCCACCAGTGATTTGAGACTGGACGGGGGTGAGCAGTTCTTC	CATSDLRLDGGEQFF
TRBJ1-6	TRBV7-9	once	-	TGTGCCAGCAGACAAGCAGGGTTAAATTCACCCCTCCACTTT	CASRQAGLNSPLHF
TRBJ2-5	TRBV4-1	-	TRBD1	TGCGCCAGCAGCCCTCGGACAGGGTCGGGGGAGACCCAGTACTTC	CASSPRTGSGETQYF
TRBJ2-3	TRBV24-1	-	-	TGTGCCACCAGTGATTTGCGACAGGACCCAACAGATACGCAGTATTTT	CATSDLRQDPTDTQYF
TRBJ1-5	TRBV10-3	-	TRBD1	TGTGCCATAGGGACAGGTGATAGCAATCAGCCCCAGCATTTT	CAIGTGDSNQPQHF
TRBJ1-5	TRBV29-1	-	TRBD1	TGCAGCGTTGCCGGACAGGGCAATCAGCCCCAGCATTTT	CSVAGQGNQPQHF
TRBJ1-1	TRBV2	-	TRBD1	TGTGCCAGCAGTGCTGAGACAGGGGGCAAGACTGAAGCTTTCTTT	CASSAETGGKTEAFF
TRBJ1-1	TRBV7-9	-	-	TGTGCCAGCAGCTTAATCTCCAGGGCCCCTGAAGCTTTCTTT	CASSLISRAPEAFF
TRBJ2-1	TRBV11-3	-	-	TGTGCCAGCAGCTTAAACTACTACAATGAGCAGTTCTTC	CASSLNYYNEQFF
TRBJ1-6	TRBV5-4	-	-	TGTGCCAGCAGCTTGAGGAGTCGGGAAAATTCACCCCTCCACTTT	CASSLRSRENSPLHF
TRBJ2-3	TRBV7-2	-	TRBD2	TGTGCCAGCACCAAACTAGCGGGGGGAGGCACAGATACGCAGTATTTT	CASTKLAGGGTDTQYF
TRBJ2-3	TRBV7-9	-	TRBD2	TGTGCCAGCAGCCCGACTAGCGGGGTGCCAGATACGCAGTATTTT	CASSPTSGVPDTQYF
TRBJ2-7	TRBV7-6	few	-	TGTGCCAGCACCCCAGCGGTCGGTTCCTACGAGCAGTACTTC	CASTPAVGSYEQYF
TRBJ2-3	TRBV25-1	-	TRBD2	TGTGCCAGCAGGACCGGGACTAGGGCAGATACGCAGTATTTT	CASRTGTRADTQYF
TRBJ1-2	TRBV6-1	-	-	TGTGCCAGCAGTGAAGTGGAGTCGGATTATGGCTACACCTTC	CASSEVESDYGYTF
TRBJ2-1	TRBV5-4	once	-	TGTGCCAGCAGCTTGATGAACGGCGGGGCAAAGCAGTTCTTC	CASSLMNGGAKQFF
TRBJ1-3	TRBV4-1	-	-	TGCGCCAGCAGCCAAGAGAGGAGAAACACCATATATTTT	CASSQERRNTIYF
TRBJ2-5	TRBV5-6	-	TRBD2	TGTGCCAGCAGTAAGAGCGGGGGGGCCCAAGAGACCCAGTACTTC	CASSKSGGAQETQYF
TRBJ1-5	TRBV30	-	TRBD1	TGTGCCTGGAGGGACAGGGAGGATCAGCCCCAGCATTTT	CAWRDREDQPQHF
TRBJ1-2	TRBV7-9	-	TRBD1	TGTGCCAGCAGCCGGGACAGGGACTCAAATGGCTACACCTTC	CASSRDRDSNGYTF
TRBJ1-1	TRBV19	-	TRBD1	TGTGCCAGTAACCATATGGGACAGGGGTACTCTAACTTTGAAGCTTTCTTT	CASNHMGQGYSNFEAFF
TRBJ2-1	TRBV20-1	-	-	TGCAGTGCCAGTATACCGGGACTCCTATCGTACAATGAGCAGTTCTTC	CSASIPGLLSYNEQFF
TRBJ2-3	TRBV29-1	once	TRBD1	TGCAGCGTGGATGGCCTCCAGGGGGCGTCAGATACGCAGTATTTT	CSVDGLQGASDTQYF
TRBJ1-1	TRBV12-5	-	-	TGTGCTAGTGGTTTTACAGGGCGCACTGAAGCTTTCTTT	CASGFTGRTEAFF
TRBJ1-1	TRBV11-2	-	TRBD1	TGTGCCAGCAACCAACAGGGGGCTGGGGACACTGAAGCTTTCTTT	CASNQQGAGDTEAFF
TRBJ1-1	TRBV2	-	-	TGTGCCAGCAGTGGAGCGGGGAGCGAAGCTTTCTTT	CASSGAGSEAFF
TRBJ2-7	TRBV28	-	-	TGTGCCAGCTGCCGGGCCGGGATCTCCTACGAGCAGTACTTC	CASCRAGISYEQYF
TRBJ1-1	TRBV6-5	-	-	TGTGCCAGCAGTTATTCCCAGGGAGGGAACACTGAAGCTTTCTTT	CASSYSQGGNTEAFF
TRBJ1-6	TRBV2	once	-	TGTGCCAGCAGGGCGGTAGTTGCATCACCCCTCCACTTT	CASRAVVASPLHF
TRBJ1-2	TRBV19	once	TRBD1	TGTGCCACCCATACCCCGGGACAGGACTATGGCTACACCTTC	CATHTPGQDYGYTF
TRBJ1-1	TRBV5-1	-	-	TGCGCCAGCAGCTTGTCTCCCCTGAACACTGAAGCTTTCTTT	CASSLSPLNTEAFF
TRBJ1-4	TRBV7-6	-	TRBD1	TGTGCCAGCAGCTCAACCGGGACAGCGTTTAATGAAAAACTGTTTTTT	CASSSTGTAFNEKLFF
TRBJ1-3	TRBV27	-	TRBD1	TGTGCCAGCAGTTTATTGGGACAGGGGTCGGCTGGAAACACCATATATTTT	CASSLLGQGSAGNTIYF
TRBJ1-5	TRBV7-9	once	-	TGTGCCACCGGAGGGTGGAATCAGCCCCAGCATTTT	CATGGWNQPQHF
TRBJ2-3	TRBV7-8	-	TRBD2	TGTGCCAGCAGCTTGGGGACTAGCGGGGGATCAGATACGCAGTATTTT	CASSLGTSGGSDTQYF
TRBJ1-1	TRBV5-4	-	TRBD1	TGTGCCAGCAGTCGGGACAGGGGGGCCGGATACACTGAAGCTTTCTTT	CASSRDRGAGYTEAFF
TRBJ2-2	TRBV5-1	-	TRBD2	TGCGCCAGCAGACGCAGCGGGGGGGACACCGGGGAGCTGTTTTTT	CASRRSGGDTGELFF
TRBJ1-1	TRBV9	-	-	TGTGCCAGCAGCGTTAGTATGGACACTGAAGCTTTCTTT	CASSVSMDTEAFF
TRBJ1-5	TRBV30	-	TRBD1	TGTGCCTGGAGCATCGGGACAGGGGGTCCCAATCAGCCCCAGCATTTT	CAWSIGTGGPNQPQHF
TRBJ1-2	TRBV7-2	-	-	TGTGCCAGCAGCCTCTTGGGAGATAGACCCTACACCTTC	CASSLLGDRPYTF